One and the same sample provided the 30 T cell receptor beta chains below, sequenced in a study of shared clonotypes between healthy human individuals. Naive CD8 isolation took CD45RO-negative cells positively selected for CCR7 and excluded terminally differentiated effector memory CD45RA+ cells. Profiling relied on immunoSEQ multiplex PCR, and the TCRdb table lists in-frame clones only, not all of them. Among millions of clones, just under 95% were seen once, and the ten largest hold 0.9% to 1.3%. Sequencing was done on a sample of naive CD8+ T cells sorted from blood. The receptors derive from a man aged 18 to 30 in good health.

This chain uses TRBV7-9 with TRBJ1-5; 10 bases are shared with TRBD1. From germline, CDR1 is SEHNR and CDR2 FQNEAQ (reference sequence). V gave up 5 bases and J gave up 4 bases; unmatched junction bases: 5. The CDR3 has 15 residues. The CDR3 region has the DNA TGTGCCAGCAGCCCGCGGACAGGGGGTAATCAGCCCCAGCATTTT. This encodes CASSPRTGGNQPQHF.

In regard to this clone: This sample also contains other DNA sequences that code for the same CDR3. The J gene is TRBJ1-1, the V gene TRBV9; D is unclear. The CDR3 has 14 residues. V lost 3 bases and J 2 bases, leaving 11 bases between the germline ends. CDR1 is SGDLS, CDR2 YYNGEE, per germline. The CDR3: CASSGRTGNTEAFF. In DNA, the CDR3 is TGTGCCAGCAGCGGGCGGACGGGTAACACTGAAGCTTTCTTT.

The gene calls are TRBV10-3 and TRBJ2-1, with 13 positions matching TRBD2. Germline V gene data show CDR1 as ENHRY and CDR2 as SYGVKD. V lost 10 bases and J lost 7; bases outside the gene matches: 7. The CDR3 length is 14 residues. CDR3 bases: TGTGCCACAACACTAGCGGGGGGGCAAAATGAGCAGTTCTTC. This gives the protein CATTLAGGQNEQFF.

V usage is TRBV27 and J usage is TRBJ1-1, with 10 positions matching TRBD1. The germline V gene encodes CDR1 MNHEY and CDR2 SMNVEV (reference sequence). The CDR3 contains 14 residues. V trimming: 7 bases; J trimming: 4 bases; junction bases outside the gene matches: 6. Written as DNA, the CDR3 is TGTGCCAGCACCTCCGGGACAGGGGTCACTGAAGCTTTCTTT. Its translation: CASTSGTGVTEAFF.

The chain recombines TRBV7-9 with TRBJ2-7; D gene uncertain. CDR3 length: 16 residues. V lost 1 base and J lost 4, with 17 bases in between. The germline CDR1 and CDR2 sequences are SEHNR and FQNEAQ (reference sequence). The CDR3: CASSLDGGLGRYEQYF. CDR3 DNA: TGTGCCAGCAGCTTAGATGGTGGGCTAGGTCGGTACGAGCAGTACTTC. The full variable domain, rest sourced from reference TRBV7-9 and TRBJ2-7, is DTGVSQNPRHKITKRGQNVTFRCDPISEHNRLYWYRQTLGQGPEFLTYFQNEAQLEKSRLLSDRFSAERPKGSFSTLEIQRTEQGDSAMYLCASSLDGGLGRYEQYFGPGTRLTVT.

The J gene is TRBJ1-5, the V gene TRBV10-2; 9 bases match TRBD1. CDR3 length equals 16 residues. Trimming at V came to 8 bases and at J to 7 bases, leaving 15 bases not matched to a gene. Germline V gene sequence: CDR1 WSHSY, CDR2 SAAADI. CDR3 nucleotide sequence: TGCGCCAGCGGCTTGCAACCCTCCGGGACAGGGCAGCCCCAGCATTTT. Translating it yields CASGLQPSGTGQPQHF.

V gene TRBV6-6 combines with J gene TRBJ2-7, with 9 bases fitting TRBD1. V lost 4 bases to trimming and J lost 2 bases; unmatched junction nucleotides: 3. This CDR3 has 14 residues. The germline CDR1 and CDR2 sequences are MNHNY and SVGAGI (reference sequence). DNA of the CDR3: TGTGCCAGCAGTTCGGGACAGGGACCCTACGAGCAGTACTTC. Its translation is CASSSGQGPYEQYF.

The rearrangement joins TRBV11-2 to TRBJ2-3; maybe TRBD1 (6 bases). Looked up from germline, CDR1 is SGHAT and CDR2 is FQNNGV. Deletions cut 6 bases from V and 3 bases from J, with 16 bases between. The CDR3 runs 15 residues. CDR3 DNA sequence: TGTGCCAGCAGACAGGGACGGGCCGAGACAGATACGCAGTATTTT. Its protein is CASRQGRAETDTQYF.

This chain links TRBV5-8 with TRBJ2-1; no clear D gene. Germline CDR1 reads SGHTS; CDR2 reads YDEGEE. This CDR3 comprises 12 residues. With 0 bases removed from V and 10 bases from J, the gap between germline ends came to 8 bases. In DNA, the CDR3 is TGTGCCAGCAGCTTGGTTACAGAGGAGCAGTTCTTC. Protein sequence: CASSLVTEEQFF.

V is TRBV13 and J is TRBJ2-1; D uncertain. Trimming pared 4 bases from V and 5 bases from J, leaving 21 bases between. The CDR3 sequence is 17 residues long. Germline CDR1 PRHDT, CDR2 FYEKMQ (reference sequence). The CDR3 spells CASSSDPAGSKNNEQFF. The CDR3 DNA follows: TGTGCCAGCAGCTCGGACCCAGCCGGGTCAAAAAACAATGAGCAGTTCTTC.

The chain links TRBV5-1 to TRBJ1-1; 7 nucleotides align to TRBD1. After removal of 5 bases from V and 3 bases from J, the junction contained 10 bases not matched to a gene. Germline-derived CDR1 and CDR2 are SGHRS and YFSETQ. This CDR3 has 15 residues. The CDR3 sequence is CASRGLATGDTEAFF. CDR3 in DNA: TGCGCCAGCAGGGGGCTAGCAACAGGGGACACTGAAGCTTTCTTT. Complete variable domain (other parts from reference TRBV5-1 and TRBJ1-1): KAGVTQTPRYLIKTRGQQVTLSCSPISGHRSVSWYQQTPGQGLQFLFEYFSETQRNKGNFPGRFSGRQFSNSRSEMNVSTLELGDSALYLCASRGLATGDTEAFFGQGTRLTVV.

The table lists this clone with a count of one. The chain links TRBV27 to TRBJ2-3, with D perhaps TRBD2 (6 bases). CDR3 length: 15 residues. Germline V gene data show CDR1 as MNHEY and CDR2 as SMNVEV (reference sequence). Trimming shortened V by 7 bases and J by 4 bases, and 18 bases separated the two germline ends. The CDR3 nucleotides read TGTGCCAGCACTCTAGAAGGGCCGGGGGCAGATACGCAGTATTTT. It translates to CASTLEGPGADTQYF.

The CDR3 DNA reads TGTGCCAGCAGTACCCGCGGGGGTTACAATGAGCAGTTCTTC. Its translation: CASSTRGGYNEQFF. The chain has TRBV6-1 and TRBJ2-1, with 7 bases identical to TRBD2. With 5 bases clipped from V and 4 bases from J, the junction kept 5 bases outside the gene matches. Per germline, CDR1 MNHNS and CDR2 SASEGT. The CDR3 runs to 14 residues.

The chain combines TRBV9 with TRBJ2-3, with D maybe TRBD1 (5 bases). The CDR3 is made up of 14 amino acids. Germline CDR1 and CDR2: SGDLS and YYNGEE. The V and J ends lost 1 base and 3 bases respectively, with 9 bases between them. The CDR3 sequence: CASSVMTATDTQYF. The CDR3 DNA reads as TGTGCCAGCAGCGTAATGACAGCTACAGATACGCAGTATTTT.

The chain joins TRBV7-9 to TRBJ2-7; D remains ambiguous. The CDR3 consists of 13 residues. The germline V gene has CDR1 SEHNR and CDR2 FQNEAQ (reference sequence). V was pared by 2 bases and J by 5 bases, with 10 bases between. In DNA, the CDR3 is TGTGCCAGCAGCTTAAGTGGCAGCCACGAGCAGTACTTC. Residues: CASSLSGSHEQYF.

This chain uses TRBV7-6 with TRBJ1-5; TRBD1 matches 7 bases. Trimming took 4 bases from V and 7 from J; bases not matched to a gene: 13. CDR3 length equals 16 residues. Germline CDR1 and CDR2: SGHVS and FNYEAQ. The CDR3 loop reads CASSYGGQLFWQPQHF. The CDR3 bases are TGTGCCAGCAGCTATGGGGGACAGCTTTTTTGGCAGCCCCAGCATTTT.

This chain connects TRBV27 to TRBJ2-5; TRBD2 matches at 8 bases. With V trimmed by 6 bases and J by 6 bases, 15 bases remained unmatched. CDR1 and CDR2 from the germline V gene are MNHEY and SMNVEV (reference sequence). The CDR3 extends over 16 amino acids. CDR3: CASSPLERGGMKTQYF. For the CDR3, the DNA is TGTGCCAGCAGCCCTTTAGAACGGGGGGGCATGAAGACCCAGTACTTC.

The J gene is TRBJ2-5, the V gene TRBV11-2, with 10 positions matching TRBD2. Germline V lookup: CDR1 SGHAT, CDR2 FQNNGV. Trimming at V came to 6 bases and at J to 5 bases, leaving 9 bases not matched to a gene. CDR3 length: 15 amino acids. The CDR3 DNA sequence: TGTGCCAGCAGTCGTCTAGCGGGAGAATGGGAGACCCAGTACTTC. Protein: CASSRLAGEWETQYF.

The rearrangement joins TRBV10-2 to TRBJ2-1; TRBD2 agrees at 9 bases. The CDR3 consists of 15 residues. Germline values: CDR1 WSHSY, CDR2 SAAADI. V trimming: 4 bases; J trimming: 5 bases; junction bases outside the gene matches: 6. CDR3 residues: CASSVASGTDNEQFF. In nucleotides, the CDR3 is TGCGCCAGCAGTGTAGCTAGCGGGACCGACAATGAGCAGTTCTTC.

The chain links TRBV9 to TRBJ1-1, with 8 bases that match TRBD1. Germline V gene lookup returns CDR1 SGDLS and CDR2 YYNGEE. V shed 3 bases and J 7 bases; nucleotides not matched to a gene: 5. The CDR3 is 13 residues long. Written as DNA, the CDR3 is TGTGCCAGCAGCGCAGGGGGCGGGAGTGAAGCTTTCTTT. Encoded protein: CASSAGGGSEAFF.

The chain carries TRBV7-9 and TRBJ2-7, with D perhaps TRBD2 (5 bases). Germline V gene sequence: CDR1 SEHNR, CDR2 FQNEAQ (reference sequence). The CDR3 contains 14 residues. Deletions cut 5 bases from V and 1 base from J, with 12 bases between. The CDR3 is CASSPEPGSYEQYF. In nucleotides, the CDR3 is TGTGCCAGCAGCCCTGAACCGGGGTCCTACGAGCAGTACTTC.

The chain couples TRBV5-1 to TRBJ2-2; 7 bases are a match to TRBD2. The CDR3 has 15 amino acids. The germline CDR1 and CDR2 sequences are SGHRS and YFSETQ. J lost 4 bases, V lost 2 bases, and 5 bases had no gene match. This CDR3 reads CASSFLGGGTGELFF. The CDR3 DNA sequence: TGCGCCAGCAGCTTTCTTGGCGGGGGCACCGGGGAGCTGTTTTTT.

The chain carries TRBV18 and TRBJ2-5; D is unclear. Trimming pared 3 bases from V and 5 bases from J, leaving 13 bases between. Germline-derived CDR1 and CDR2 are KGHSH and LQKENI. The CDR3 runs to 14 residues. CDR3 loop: CASSPRTERETQYF. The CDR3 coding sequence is TGTGCCAGCTCACCTCGAACAGAAAGGGAGACCCAGTACTTC.

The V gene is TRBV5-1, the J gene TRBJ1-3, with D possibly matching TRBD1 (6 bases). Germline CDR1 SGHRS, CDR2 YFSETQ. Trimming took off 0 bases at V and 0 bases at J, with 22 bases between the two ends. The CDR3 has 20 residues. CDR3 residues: CASSLDLDRPSAHSGNTIYF. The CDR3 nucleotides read TGCGCCAGCAGCTTGGATCTGGACAGACCATCAGCTCACTCTGGAAACACCATATATTTT.

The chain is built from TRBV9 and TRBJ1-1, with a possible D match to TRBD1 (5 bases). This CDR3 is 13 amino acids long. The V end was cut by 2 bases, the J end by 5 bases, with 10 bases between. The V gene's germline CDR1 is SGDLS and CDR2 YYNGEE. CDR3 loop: CASSVRGQTEAFF. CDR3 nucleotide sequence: TGTGCCAGCAGCGTGAGGGGTCAGACTGAAGCTTTCTTT. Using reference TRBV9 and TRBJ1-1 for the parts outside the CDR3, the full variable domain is DSGVTQTPKHLITATGQRVTLRCSPRSGDLSVYWYQQSLDQGLQFLIQYYNGEERAKGNILERFSAQQFPDLHSELNLSSLELGDSALYFCASSVRGQTEAFFGQGTRLTVV.

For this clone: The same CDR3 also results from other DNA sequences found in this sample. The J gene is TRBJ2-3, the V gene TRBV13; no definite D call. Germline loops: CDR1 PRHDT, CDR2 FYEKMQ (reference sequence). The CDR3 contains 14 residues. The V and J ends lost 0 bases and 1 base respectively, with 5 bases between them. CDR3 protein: CASSLGGGTDTQYF. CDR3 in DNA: TGTGCCAGCAGCTTAGGGGGTGGCACAGATACGCAGTATTTT.

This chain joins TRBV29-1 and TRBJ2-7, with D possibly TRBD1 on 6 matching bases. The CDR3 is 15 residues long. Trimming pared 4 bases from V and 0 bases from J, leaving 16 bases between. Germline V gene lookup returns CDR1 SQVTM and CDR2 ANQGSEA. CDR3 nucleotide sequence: TGCAGCGTTGCCGGGGACACTAGGGGCTCCTACGAGCAGTACTTC. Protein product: CSVAGDTRGSYEQYF.

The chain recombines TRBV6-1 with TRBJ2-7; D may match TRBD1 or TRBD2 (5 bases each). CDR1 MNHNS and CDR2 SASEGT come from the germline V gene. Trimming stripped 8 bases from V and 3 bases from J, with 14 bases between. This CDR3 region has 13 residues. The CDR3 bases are TGTGCCAGCGAGCCGGGACCTTACTACGAGCAGTACTTC. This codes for CASEPGPYYEQYF.

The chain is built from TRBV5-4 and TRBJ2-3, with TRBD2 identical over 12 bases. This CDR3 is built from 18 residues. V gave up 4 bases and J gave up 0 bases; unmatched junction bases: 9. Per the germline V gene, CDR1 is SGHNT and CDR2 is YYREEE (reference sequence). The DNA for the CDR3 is TGTGCCAGCAGCGCACGAGGACTAGCGGGAACTAGCACAGATACGCAGTATTTT. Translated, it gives CASSARGLAGTSTDTQYF.

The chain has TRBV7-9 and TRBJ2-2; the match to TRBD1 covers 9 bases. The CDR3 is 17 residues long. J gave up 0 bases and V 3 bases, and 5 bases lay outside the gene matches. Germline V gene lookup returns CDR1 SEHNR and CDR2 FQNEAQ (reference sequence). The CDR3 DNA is TGTGCCAGCAGCTTCCGGCGGACAGGGGCGAACACCGGGGAGCTGTTTTTT. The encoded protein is CASSFRRTGANTGELFF.